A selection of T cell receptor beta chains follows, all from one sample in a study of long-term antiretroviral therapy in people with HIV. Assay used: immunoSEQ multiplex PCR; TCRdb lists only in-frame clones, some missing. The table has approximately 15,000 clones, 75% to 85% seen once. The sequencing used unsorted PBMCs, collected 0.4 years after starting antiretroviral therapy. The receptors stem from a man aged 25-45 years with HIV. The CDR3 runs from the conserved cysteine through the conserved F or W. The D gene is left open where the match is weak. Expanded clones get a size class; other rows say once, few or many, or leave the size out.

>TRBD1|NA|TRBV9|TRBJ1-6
TGTGCCAGCAGCGCCCACCCGACAGGGAAGAATTCACCCCTCCACTTT
CASSAHPTGKNSPLHF
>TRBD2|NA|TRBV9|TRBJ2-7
TGTGCCAGCAGCGCAGGGACTAGCGGGAGTTGGGAGCAGTACTTC
CASSAGTSGSWEQYF
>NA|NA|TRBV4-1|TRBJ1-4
TGCGCCAGCAGCCCGTCCTGGCCAACTAATGAAAAACTGTTTTTT
CASSPSWPTNEKLFF
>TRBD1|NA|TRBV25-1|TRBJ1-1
TGTGCCAGCAGTGAAAGGGGGACAGTGGAGAACACTGAAGCTTTCTTT
CASSERGTVENTEAFF
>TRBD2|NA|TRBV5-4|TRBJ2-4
TGTGCCAGCAGCTTGGGCGGGGGAAACATTCAGTACTTC
CASSLGGGNIQYF
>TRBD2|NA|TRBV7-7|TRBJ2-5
TGTGCCAGCAGCTTAGTGTTCGGACGTCGGACTAGCGGGGAAGAGACCCAGTACTTC
CASSLVFGRRTSGEETQYF
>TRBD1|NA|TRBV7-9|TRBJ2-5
TGTGCCAGCAGCTCCGACATTAGGGTTGAACAGGGGGAAGGGGAGACCCAGTACTTC
CASSSDIRVEQGEGETQYF
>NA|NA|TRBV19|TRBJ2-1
TGTGCCAGTAGCAGCAGGGGGGACAATGAGCAGTTCTTC
CASSSRGDNEQFF
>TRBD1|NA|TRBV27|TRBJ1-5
TGTGCCAGCAGCTGGGGACAGAACAATCAGCCCCAGCATTTT
CASSWGQNNQPQHF
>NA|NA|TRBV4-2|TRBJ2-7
TGTGCCAGCAGCCAAGACGCGGGCTCCTACTCCTACGAGCAGTACTTC
CASSQDAGSYSYEQYF
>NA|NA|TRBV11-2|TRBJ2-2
TGTGCCAGCAGTCCCGACAGGTTAAGCACCGGGGAGCTGTTTTTT
CASSPDRLSTGELFF
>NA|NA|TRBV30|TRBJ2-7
TGTGCCTGGAGTGTTTGGGCGTACGAGCAGTACTTC
CAWSVWAYEQYF
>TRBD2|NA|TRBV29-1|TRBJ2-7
TGCAGCGTTGAAGGACTAGCGGGATTCTACGAGCAGTACTTC
CSVEGLAGFYEQYF
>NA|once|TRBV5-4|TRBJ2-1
TGTGCCAGCAGCTTGGAGCCTCCCCCCTCCTACAATGAGCAGTTCTTC
CASSLEPPPSYNEQFF
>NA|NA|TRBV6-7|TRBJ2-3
TGTGCCAGCTTTAAGAGAAGGCGGACAGATACGCAGTATTTT
CASFKRRRTDTQYF
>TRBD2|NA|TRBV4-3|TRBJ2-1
TGCGCCAGCAGCCAAGGAACTAGCGGGGGCTACAATGAGCAGTTCTTC
CASSQGTSGGYNEQFF
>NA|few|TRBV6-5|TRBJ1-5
TGTGCCAGCAGTTACTCTGTCCCGGGACGCAATCAGCCCCAGCATTTT
CASSYSVPGRNQPQHF
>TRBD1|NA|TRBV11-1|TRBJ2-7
TGTGCCAGCAGCCTGGACAGGGGGCACTACGAGCAGTACTTC
CASSLDRGHYEQYF
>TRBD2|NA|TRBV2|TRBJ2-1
TGTGCCAGCGCCTACGGGGGGAGCTCCTACAATGAGCAGTTCTTC
CASAYGGSSYNEQFF
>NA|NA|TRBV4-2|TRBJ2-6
TGTGCCAGCAGTCAAATTCCAGGGTTTACTGGGGCCAACGTCCTGACTTTC
CASSQIPGFTGANVLTF
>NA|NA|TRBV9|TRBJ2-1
TGTGCCAGCAGCGTAGCTCTCCGGGAAACGGACAATGAGCAGTTCTTC
CASSVALRETDNEQFF
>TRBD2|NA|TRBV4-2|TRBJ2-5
TGTGCCAGCAGCCAAGACCTTTACCCCGGGACTAGCGGGAGGGGGAGAGAGGAGACCCAGTACTTC
CASSQDLYPGTSGRGREETQYF
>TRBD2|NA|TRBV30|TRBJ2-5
TGTGCCTGGAGTGAACTAGCGGGGGGTCCGTACCAAGAGACCCAGTACTTC
CAWSELAGGPYQETQYF
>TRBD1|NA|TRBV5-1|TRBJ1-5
TGCGCCAGCAGCTTGGAAGGGACAGGGACCCAGCCCCAGCATTTT
CASSLEGTGTQPQHF
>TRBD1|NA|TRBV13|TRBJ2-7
TGTGCCAGCAGCTCCCGACAGGGTATCGCCTACGAGCAGTACTTC
CASSSRQGIAYEQYF
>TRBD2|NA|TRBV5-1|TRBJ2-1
TGCGCCAGCATAGGGGGGACTAGCGGGCCCTACAATGAGCAGTTCTTC
CASIGGTSGPYNEQFF
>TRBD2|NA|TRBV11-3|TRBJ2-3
TGTGCCAGCAGCTTAAGGGGCGGGAGCCCCCTCACAGATACGCAGTATTTT
CASSLRGGSPLTDTQYF
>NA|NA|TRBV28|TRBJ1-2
TGTGCCAGCAGTTCGTCGACCGTTAACTATGGCTACACCTTC
CASSSSTVNYGYTF
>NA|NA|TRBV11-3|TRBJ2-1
TGTGCCAGCAGCTTAGGCCCCTACAATGAGCAGTTCTTC
CASSLGPYNEQFF
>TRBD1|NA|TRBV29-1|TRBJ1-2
TGCAGCGGGGGACAGGGGGAAGACTACACCTTC
CSGGQGEDYTF
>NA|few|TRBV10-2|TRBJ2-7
TGCGCCAGCGGTGGGACCAGGGAGATCAGCGAGCAGTACTTC
CASGGTREISEQYF
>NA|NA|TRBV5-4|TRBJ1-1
TGTGCCAGCAGCGTAGACAGACGGACGAACACTGAAGCTTTCTTT
CASSVDRRTNTEAFF
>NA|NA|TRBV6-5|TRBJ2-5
TGTGCCAGCAGTCTCCTGACTAGTAAAGAGACCCAGTACTTC
CASSLLTSKETQYF
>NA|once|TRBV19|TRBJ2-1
TGTGCCAGTAGTATAATTGGCGGGTTAGCCTACAATGAGCAGTTCTTC
CASSIIGGLAYNEQFF
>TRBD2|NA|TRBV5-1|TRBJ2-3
TGCGCCAGCAGCTGGGACGGGACTAGCGGGGGCGATACGCAGTATTTT
CASSWDGTSGGDTQYF
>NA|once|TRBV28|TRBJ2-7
TGTGCCAGCAGTTGGGGACCGGGAGAGGCGACCTACGAGCAGTACTTC
CASSWGPGEATYEQYF
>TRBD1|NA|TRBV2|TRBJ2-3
TGTGCCAGCAGCGAGGGTGGACAGGGGGCAGATACGCAGTATTTT
CASSEGGQGADTQYF
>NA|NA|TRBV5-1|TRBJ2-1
TGCGCCAGCAGCTTGGAGGGAGGGGGCGCCTTTAATGAGCAGTTCTTC
CASSLEGGGAFNEQFF
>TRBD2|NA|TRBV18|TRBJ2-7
TGTGCCAGCTCACCACCGTTTAGCGGGAGGGCCGTTGCCTACGAGCAGTACTTC
CASSPPFSGRAVAYEQYF
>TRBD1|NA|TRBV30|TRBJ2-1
TGTGCCCGGGGACAGGCCAATGAGCAGTTCTTC
CARGQANEQFF
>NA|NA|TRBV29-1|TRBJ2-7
TGCAGCGTTAGGCGGACGGCCTCCTACGAGCAGTACTTC
CSVRRTASYEQYF
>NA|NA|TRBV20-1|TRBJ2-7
TGCAGTGCTAGCTCTCACCTCGAGCAGTACTTC
CSASSHLEQYF
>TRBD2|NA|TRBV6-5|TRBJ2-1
TGTGCCAGCAGAACTAGCGGGAGTGATGAGCAGTTCTTC
CASRTSGSDEQFF
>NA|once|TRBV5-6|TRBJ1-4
TGTGCCAGCAGCTTGGCTAATGAAAAACTGTTTTTT
CASSLANEKLFF
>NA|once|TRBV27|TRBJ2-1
TGTGCCAGCAGTCCGGCAACCCCGCCGTATGAGCAGTTCTTC
CASSPATPPYEQFF
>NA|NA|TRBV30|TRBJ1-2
TGTGCCTGGTCTAGGAAGGCGGCCGAGTATGGCTACACCTTC
CAWSRKAAEYGYTF
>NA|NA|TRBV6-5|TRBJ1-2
TGTGCCAGCAGTTACTCGACACCAGGGACTAAGGATGGCTACACCTTC
CASSYSTPGTKDGYTF
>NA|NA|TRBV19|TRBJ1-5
TGTGCCAGTAGTATAAATCCGCGCCAGGGACAGCCCCAGCATTTT
CASSINPRQGQPQHF
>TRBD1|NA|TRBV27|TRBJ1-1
TGTGCCAGCAGTTCCCTCGGACAGGGCAGCACTGAAGCTTTCTTT
CASSSLGQGSTEAFF
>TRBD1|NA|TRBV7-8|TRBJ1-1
TGTGCCAGCAGCTTACCCCTAACAGGGGGGAAGACTGAAGCTTTCTTT
CASSLPLTGGKTEAFF
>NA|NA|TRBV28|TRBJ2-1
TGTGCCAGCAGTTTACCCCCCCTGGGCAGGGTACCCTACAATGAGCAGTTCTTC
CASSLPPLGRVPYNEQFF
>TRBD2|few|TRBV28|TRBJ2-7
TGTGCCAGCACCGTAGCGGGAGCCTACGAGCAGTACTTC
CASTVAGAYEQYF
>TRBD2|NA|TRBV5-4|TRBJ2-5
TGTGCCAGCAGGCGGGAGATACAAGAGACCCAGTACTTC
CASRREIQETQYF
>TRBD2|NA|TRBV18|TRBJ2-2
TGTGCCAGCTCAGATCGGATAAGCCGTGGACTAGCGTCGGGCGGGGAGCTGTTTTTT
CASSDRISRGLASGGELFF
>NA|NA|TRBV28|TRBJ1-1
TGTGCCAGCAGTTTACCCCGTCAGGGGAACACTGAAGCTTTCTTT
CASSLPRQGNTEAFF